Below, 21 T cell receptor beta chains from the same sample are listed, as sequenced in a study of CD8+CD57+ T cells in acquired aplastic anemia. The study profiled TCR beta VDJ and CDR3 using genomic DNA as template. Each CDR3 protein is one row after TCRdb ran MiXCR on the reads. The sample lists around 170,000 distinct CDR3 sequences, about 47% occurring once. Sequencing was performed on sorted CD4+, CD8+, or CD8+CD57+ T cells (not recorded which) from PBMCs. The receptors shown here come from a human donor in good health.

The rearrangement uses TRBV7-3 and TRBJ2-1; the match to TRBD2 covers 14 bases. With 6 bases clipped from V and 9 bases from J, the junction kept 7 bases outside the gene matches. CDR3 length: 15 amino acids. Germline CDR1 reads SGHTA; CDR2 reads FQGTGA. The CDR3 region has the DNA TGTGCCAGCAGTTGGACTAGCGGGAGGTTCACTGAGCAGTTCTTC. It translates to CASSWTSGRFTEQFF.

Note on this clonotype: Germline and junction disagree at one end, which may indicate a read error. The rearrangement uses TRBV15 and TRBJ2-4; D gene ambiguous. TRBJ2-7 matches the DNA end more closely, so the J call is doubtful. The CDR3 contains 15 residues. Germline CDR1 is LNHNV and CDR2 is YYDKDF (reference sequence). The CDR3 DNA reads TGCCTCGGAAAGAGGCTCATCGACTTAGTATACGAGCAGTACTTC. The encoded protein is CLGKRLIDLVYEQYF.

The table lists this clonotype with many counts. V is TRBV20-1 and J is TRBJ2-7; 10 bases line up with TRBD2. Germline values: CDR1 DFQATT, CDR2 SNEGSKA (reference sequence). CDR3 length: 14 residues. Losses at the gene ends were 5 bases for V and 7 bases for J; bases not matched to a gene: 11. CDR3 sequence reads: CSAPQREGSREQYF. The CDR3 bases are TGCAGTGCTCCACAGCGGGAGGGATCGAGAGAGCAGTACTTC.

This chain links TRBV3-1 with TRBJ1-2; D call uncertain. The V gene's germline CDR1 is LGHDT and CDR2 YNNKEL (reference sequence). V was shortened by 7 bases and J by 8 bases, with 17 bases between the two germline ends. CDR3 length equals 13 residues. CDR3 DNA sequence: TGTGCCAGCAACCATGAGGAACTGCGGGGCTACACCTTC. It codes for CASNHEELRGYTF.

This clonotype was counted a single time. Here the CDR3 reads CSLRPSLNTEAFF. In DNA, the CDR3 is TGCAGTTTACGTCCGAGCCTGAACACTGAAGCTTTCTTT. The chain is built from TRBV20-1 and TRBJ1-1; D is undetermined. The CDR3 consists of 13 residues. Trimming cost V 8 bases and J 0 bases, with 13 bases left between them. The germline gives CDR1 DFQATT, CDR2 SNEGSKA (reference sequence).

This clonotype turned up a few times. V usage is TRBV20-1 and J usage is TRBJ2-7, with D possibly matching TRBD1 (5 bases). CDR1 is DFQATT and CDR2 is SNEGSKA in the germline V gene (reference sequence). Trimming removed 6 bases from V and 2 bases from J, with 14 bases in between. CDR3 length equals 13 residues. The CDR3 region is CSADDSNTYEQYF. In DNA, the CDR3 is TGCAGTGCGGACGACAGTAACACCTACGAGCAGTACTTC.

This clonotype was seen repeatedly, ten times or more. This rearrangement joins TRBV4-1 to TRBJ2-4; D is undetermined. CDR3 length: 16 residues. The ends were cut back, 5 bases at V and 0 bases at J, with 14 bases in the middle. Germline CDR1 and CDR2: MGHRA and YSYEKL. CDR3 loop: CASSFQSTLAKNIQYF. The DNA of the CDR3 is TGCGCCAGCAGCTTCCAGTCCACACTAGCCAAAAACATTCAGTACTTC.

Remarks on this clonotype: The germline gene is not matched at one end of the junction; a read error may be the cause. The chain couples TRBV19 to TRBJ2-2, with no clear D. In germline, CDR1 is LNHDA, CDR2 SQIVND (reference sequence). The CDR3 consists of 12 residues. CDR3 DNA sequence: TGTGCCAGCAGTATATGGACCGGGGAGCTGTTTTTT. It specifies CASSIWTGELFF.

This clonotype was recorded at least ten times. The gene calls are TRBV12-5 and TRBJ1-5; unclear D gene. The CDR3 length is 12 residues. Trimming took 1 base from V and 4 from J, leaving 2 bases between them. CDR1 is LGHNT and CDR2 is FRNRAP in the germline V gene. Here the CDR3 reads CASGLANQPQHF. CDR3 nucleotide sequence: TGTGCTAGTGGTTTGGCGAATCAGCCCCAGCATTTT.

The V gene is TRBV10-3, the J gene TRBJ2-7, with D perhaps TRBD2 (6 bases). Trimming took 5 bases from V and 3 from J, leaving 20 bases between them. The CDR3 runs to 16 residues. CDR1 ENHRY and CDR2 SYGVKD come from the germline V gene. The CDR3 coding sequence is TGTGCCATCAGTCCGGTCGGCGGGGCCCAGAGCTACGAGCAGTACTTC. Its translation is CAISPVGGAQSYEQYF.

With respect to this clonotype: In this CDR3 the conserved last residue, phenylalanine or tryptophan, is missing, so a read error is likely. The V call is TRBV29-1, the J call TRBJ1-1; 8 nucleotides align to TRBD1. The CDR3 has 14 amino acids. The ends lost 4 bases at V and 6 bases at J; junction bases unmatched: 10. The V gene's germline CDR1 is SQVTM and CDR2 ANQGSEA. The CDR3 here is CSVGAGGGGAEAFL. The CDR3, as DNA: TGCAGCGTTGGCGCAGGGGGCGGTGGCGCTGAAGCTTTCCTT.

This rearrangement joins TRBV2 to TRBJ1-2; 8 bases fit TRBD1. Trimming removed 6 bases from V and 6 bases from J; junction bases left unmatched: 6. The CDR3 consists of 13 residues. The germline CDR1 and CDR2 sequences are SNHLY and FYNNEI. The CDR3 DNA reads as TGTGCCAGCAGCGGGCAGGGGGCAGATGGCTACACCTTC. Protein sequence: CASSGQGADGYTF.

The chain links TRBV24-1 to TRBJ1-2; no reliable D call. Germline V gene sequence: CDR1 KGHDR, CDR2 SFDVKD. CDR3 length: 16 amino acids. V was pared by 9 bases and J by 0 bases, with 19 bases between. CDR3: CATRGSSYSANYGYTF. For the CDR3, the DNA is TGTGCCACCCGGGGATCTAGCTATTCAGCTAACTATGGCTACACCTTC.

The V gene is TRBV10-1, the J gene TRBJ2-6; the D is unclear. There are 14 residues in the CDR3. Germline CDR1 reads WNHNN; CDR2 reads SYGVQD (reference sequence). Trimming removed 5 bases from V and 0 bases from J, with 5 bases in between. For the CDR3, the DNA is TGCGCCAGCAGTAGGCACTCTGGGGCCAACGTCCTGACTTTC. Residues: CASSRHSGANVLTF.

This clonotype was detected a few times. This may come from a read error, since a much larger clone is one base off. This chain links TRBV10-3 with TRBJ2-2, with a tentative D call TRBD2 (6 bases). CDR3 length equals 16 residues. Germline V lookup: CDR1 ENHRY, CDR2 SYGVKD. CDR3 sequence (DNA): TGTGCCATCAGTGATGGGGTTGGGGGATCCACCGGGGGGCTGTTTTTT. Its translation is CAISDGVGGSTGGLFF.

The CDR3 spells CASSLTDYEQYF. CDR3 bases: TGTGCCAGCAGCTTAACAGACTACGAGCAGTACTTC. V gene TRBV7-2 combines with J gene TRBJ2-7; D gene unclear. Trimming left V 2 bases short and J 3 bases short, with 5 bases between. The CDR3 totals 12 residues. Germline CDR1 reads SGHTA; CDR2 reads FQGNSA.

CDR3 sequence (DNA): TGTGCCAGCTCGCCCCGGGCGGGTAGCTCCTACAATGAGCAGTTCTTC. Its protein is CASSPRAGSSYNEQFF. The chain joins TRBV9 to TRBJ2-1, with TRBD2 as a possible D gene (5 bases). The CDR3 has 16 residues. V was shortened by 7 bases and J by 0 bases, with 17 bases between the two germline ends. Germline assignment: CDR1 SGDLS and CDR2 YYNGEE. Combining the CDR3 with reference TRBV9 and TRBJ2-1 gives the whole variable domain DSGVTQTPKHLITATGQRVTLRCSPRSGDLSVYWYQQSLDQGLQFLIQYYNGEERAKGNILERFSAQQFPDLHSELNLSSLELGDSALYFCASSPRAGSSYNEQFFGPGTRLTVL.

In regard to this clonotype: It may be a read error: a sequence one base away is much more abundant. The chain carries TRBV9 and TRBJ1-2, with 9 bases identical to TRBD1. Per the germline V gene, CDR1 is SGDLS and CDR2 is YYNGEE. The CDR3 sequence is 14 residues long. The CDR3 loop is CVSSVDGTGRGYTF. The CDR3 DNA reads TGTGTCAGCAGCGTGGACGGGACAGGGAGGGGCTACACCTTC.

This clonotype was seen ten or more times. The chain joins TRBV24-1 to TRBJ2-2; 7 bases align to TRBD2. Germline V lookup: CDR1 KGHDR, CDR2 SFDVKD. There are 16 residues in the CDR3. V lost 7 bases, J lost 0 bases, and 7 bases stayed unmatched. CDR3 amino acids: CATRSAGNTNTGELFF. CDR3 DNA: TGTGCCACCAGATCAGCGGGGAACACGAACACCGGGGAGCTGTTTTTT.

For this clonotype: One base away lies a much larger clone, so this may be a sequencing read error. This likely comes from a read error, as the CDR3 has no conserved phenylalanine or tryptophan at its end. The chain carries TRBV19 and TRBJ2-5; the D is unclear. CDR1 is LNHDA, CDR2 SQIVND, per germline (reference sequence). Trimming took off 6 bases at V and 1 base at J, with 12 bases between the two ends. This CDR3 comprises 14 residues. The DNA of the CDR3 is TGTGCCAGTAGCGCCAGGAGAGCCCAAGAGACCCAGTACTCC. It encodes CASSARRAQETQYS.

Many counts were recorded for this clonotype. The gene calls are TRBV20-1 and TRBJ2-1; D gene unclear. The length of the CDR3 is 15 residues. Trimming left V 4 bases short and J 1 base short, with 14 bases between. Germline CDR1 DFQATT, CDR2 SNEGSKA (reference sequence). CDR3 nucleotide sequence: TGCAGTGCTACCAGTCATAGACTTTCCTACAATGAGCAGTTCTTC. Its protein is CSATSHRLSYNEQFF.